This T cell receptor (beta chain) comes out of a study of T-cell reconstitution after alpha-beta-depleted transplantation in children. The germline V gene encodes CDR1 SGHRS and CDR2 YFSETQ. Trimming shortened V by 5 bases and J by 2 bases, and 10 bases separated the two germline ends. CDR3 size: 13 residues. Using unique molecular identifiers, the investigators prepared the TCRbeta library. From the PCR reads, TCRdb called clonotypes with MiXCR, one entry per CDR3 protein. The data show approximately 400,000 distinct CDR3 sequences, with around 15% seen just once and under 30% held by the top ten. Study observations and caveats: Some patients' high day-60 TCRbeta diversity was traced to surviving recipient T cells and thymic progenitors. The main origin of T-cell counts and diversity one year after transplant was newly produced T cells. At around two months after transplant, the alpha-beta T cells were reportedly derived from several hundred expanded clones that came from non-depleted graft cells.

There are a few counts of this clonotype. What it binds is unknown. The specimen comprised PBMCs, mostly from graft donor cells, sampled 360 days after TCRalphabeta/CD19-depleted stem cell transplant. The TCR comes from a boy younger than two who had a stem cell transplant for Wiskott-Aldrich syndrome, so the T cells may come from the graft donor. The V call is TRBV5-1, the J call TRBJ2-5; TRBD1 is a possible D gene (5 bases). The CDR3 sequence is CASSGNRQETQYF. The CDR3 DNA follows: TGCGCCAGCAGTGGTAACAGGCAAGAGACCCAGTACTTC. Based on the CDR3 plus reference TRBV5-1 and TRBJ2-5, the full variable domain is KAGVTQTPRYLIKTRGQQVTLSCSPISGHRSVSWYQQTPGQGLQFLFEYFSETQRNKGNFPGRFSGRQFSNSRSEMNVSTLELGDSALYLCASSGNRQETQYFGPGTRLLVL.